Presented here are 25 T cell receptor beta chains from one specimen sequenced in a study of T-cell reconstitution after alpha-beta-depleted transplantation in children. Study-level points and caveats: T-cell numbers and diversity, one year after transplant, stemmed largely from T cells that were newly produced.

Their antigens are not known. Using unique molecular identifiers, the investigators prepared the TCRbeta library. TCRdb analysed the PCR reads with MiXCR anew, one entry per CDR3 protein. The data contain about 300,000 distinct CDR3 sequences, over 7% of them singletons. This material consisted of peripheral blood, taken 360 days after TCRalphabeta/CD19-depleted stem cell transplant. The receptors shown here come from a female patient under 10 years old who had a stem cell transplant for Fanconi anemia, so the T cells may come from the graft donor.

This clonotype was counted only a few times. The J gene is TRBJ2-5, the V gene TRBV15; TRBD2 aligns across 10 bases. Losses at the gene ends were 2 bases for V and 4 bases for J; bases not matched to a gene: 13. There are 18 residues in the CDR3. CDR1 and CDR2 (germline): LNHNV, YYDKDF (reference sequence). The CDR3: CATSRTLTSGAQGETQYF. The CDR3 DNA sequence: TGTGCCACCAGCAGAACCCTCACTAGCGGGGCACAGGGAGAGACCCAGTACTTC.

In this sample, this clonotype turned up many times. V and J are TRBV9 and TRBJ1-5; D unclear. This CDR3 has 13 amino acids. Germline V gene data show CDR1 as SGDLS and CDR2 as YYNGEE. Trimming took off 3 bases at V and 3 bases at J, with 7 bases between the two ends. CDR3 sequence reads: CASSAGLNQPQHF. CDR3 nucleotide sequence: TGTGCCAGCAGCGCGGGTCTCAATCAGCCCCAGCATTTT. The entire variable domain, with the rest obtained from reference TRBV9 and TRBJ1-5, is as follows: DSGVTQTPKHLITATGQRVTLRCSPRSGDLSVYWYQQSLDQGLQFLIQYYNGEERAKGNILERFSAQQFPDLHSELNLSSLELGDSALYFCASSAGLNQPQHFGDGTRLSIL.

This clonotype was seen many times. V is TRBV15 and J is TRBJ2-3, with D perhaps TRBD1 or TRBD2 (5 bases each). Germline-derived CDR1 and CDR2 are LNHNV and YYDKDF (reference sequence). CDR3 length: 16 residues. Trimming pared 5 bases from V and 4 bases from J, leaving 19 bases between. CDR3 amino acids: CATSGRPMGVPDTQYF. CDR3 nucleotide sequence: TGTGCCACCAGCGGCCGCCCGATGGGGGTTCCAGATACGCAGTATTTT.

This clonotype showed up just a few times. The CDR3 nucleotides read TGCGCCAGCAGCTTGGCTCTTGGACTAGCGGGGGTAAATACGCAGTATTTT. Protein sequence: CASSLALGLAGVNTQYF. The rearrangement uses TRBV5-1 and TRBJ2-3; TRBD2 agrees at 13 bases. Germline CDR1 is SGHRS and CDR2 is YFSETQ. V shed 0 bases, J shed 7 bases, and the junction held 8 bases outside the gene matches. CDR3 length: 17 amino acids.

The gene calls are TRBV28 and TRBJ2-1, with 10 positions matching TRBD2. The CDR3 spans 16 residues. V was pared by 6 bases and J by 3 bases, with 8 bases of the junction left unmatched. Germline values: CDR1 MDHEN, CDR2 SYDVKM. CDR3 sequence: CASSPGLAVRYNEQFF. Here the CDR3 DNA reads TGTGCCAGCAGCCCCGGACTAGCGGTCCGCTACAATGAGCAGTTCTTC.

There are many counts of this clonotype. CDR3 sequence reads: CASSFGQGDNEAFF. CDR3 sequence (DNA): TGTGCCAGCAGCTTCGGACAGGGGGATAACGAAGCTTTCTTT. The V gene is TRBV7-9, the J gene TRBJ1-1, with 10 bases matching TRBD1. There are 14 residues in the CDR3. The V segment lost 3 bases and the J segment 8 bases; nucleotides outside the gene matches: 6. From germline, CDR1 is SEHNR and CDR2 FQNEAQ (reference sequence).

This clonotype occurred many times. V gene TRBV5-1 combines with J gene TRBJ1-1; a weak D match, TRBD1 (5 bases). Germline V gene sequence: CDR1 SGHRS, CDR2 YFSETQ. The CDR3 length is 15 residues. V shed 4 bases and J shed 1 base, with 14 bases lying between them. The CDR3 DNA reads TGCGCCAGCAGCCCTCCCTTAGGGGAGAACACTGAAGCTTTCTTT. Amino acid sequence: CASSPPLGENTEAFF.

This clonotype was detected many times. J is TRBJ2-7 and V is TRBV2, with D tentatively TRBD2 (5 bases). The CDR3 length is 13 residues. Trimming removed 0 bases at V and 6 bases at J, with 9 bases between. Germline-derived CDR1 and CDR2 are SNHLY and FYNNEI. For the CDR3, the DNA is TGTGCCAGCAGTGAAGCGGAGGTAGGCGAGCAGTACTTC. Amino acids: CASSEAEVGEQYF.

This clonotype showed up many times. The CDR3 DNA reads TGCGCCAGCAGCCCGCGAGGGGGGGACGTGGCCTACGAGCAGTACTTC. It codes for CASSPRGGDVAYEQYF. The chain has TRBV5-1 and TRBJ2-7, with D perhaps matching TRBD2 (7 bases). The V end was cut by 4 bases, the J end by 2 bases, with 19 bases between. The CDR3 is made up of 16 amino acids. The V gene's germline CDR1 is SGHRS and CDR2 YFSETQ.

This clonotype was detected a few times. The chain recombines TRBV5-1 with TRBJ2-5, with 10 nucleotides matching TRBD2. V lost 0 bases and J lost 4; bases outside the gene matches: 6. Germline V gene sequence: CDR1 SGHRS, CDR2 YFSETQ. This CDR3 is 16 amino acids long. The CDR3 region is CASSLGAGGPRETQYF. The CDR3 region has the DNA TGCGCCAGCAGCTTGGGAGCGGGAGGGCCTCGAGAGACCCAGTACTTC.

This clonotype has a count of ten or more. V and J are TRBV28 and TRBJ1-1; D possibly corresponds to TRBD1 (6 bases). The V gene's germline CDR1 is MDHEN and CDR2 SYDVKM. The CDR3 has 14 amino acids. V was clipped by 6 bases and J by 6 bases, with 17 bases between them. The CDR3 is CASRSGERSAEAFF. The CDR3 bases are TGTGCCAGCAGATCAGGGGAGAGAAGCGCTGAAGCTTTCTTT.

This clonotype was seen ten or more times. The rearrangement uses TRBV10-1 and TRBJ2-1; TRBD1 aligns across 10 bases. Germline lookup yields CDR1 WNHNN and CDR2 SYGVQD (reference sequence). V lost 4 bases and J lost 7; bases outside the gene matches: 7. CDR3 size: 15 residues. CDR3 coding DNA: TGCGCCAGCAGTGCTACTTGGACAGGGGGGAATGAGCAGTTCTTC. Encoded protein: CASSATWTGGNEQFF.

A remark on this clonotype: A much larger clone is a single base away; this may be a read error. V and J are TRBV12-3 or TRBV12-4 and TRBJ1-2; 8 bases are a match to TRBD1. The CDR3 runs 15 residues. With 5 bases clipped from V and 8 bases from J, the junction kept 13 bases outside the gene matches. This CDR3 reads CASSHDRDRGEGYTF. In DNA form, the CDR3 reads TGTGCCAGCAGTCACGACCGAGACAGGGGCGAGGGCTACACCTTC.

The chain joins TRBV29-1 to TRBJ1-2, with D unclear. Looked up from germline, CDR1 is SQVTM and CDR2 is ANQGSEA. This CDR3 is 11 amino acids long. The V end lost 3 bases, the J end lost 7 bases, and 9 bases lay between the germline ends. This CDR3 reads CSVEIGSGYTF. The CDR3 DNA reads as TGCAGCGTTGAGATAGGTAGTGGCTACACCTTC.

The chain recombines TRBV6-2 or TRBV6-3 with TRBJ2-3, with D perhaps assigned TRBD1 or TRBD2 (5 bases each). Germline V gene sequence: CDR1 MNHEY, CDR2 SVGEGT. The CDR3 has 16 residues. V shed 8 bases and J shed 5 bases, with 23 bases lying between them. This CDR3 reads CASGLGVLLREDTQYF. The DNA of the CDR3 is TGTGCCAGCGGCCTGGGGGTGCTCCTCCGGGAAGATACGCAGTATTTT.

This clonotype was recorded many times. The chain carries TRBV20-1 and TRBJ1-5; 8 positions agree with TRBD1. J gave up 6 bases and V 4 bases, and 8 bases lay outside the gene matches. CDR3 size: 14 residues. Germline-derived CDR1 and CDR2 are DFQATT and SNEGSKA (reference sequence). CDR3: CSAIPGQAGQPQHF. CDR3 DNA sequence: TGCAGTGCTATCCCGGGACAGGCCGGTCAGCCCCAGCATTTT.

This clonotype occurred many times. Here the CDR3 DNA reads TGCAGTGCTAGAGAACGGCCCGGCGATCAGCCCCAGCATTTT. It encodes CSARERPGDQPQHF. V and J are TRBV20-1 and TRBJ1-5; no clear D. Looked up from germline, CDR1 is DFQATT and CDR2 is SNEGSKA (reference sequence). Trimming took 0 bases from V and 5 from J, leaving 11 bases between them. CDR3 length: 14 amino acids.

In its sample, this clonotype was seen a few times. V is TRBV28 and J is TRBJ2-2, with D maybe TRBD1 (6 bases). The ends were cut back, 3 bases at V and 6 bases at J, with 11 bases in the middle. CDR1 MDHEN and CDR2 SYDVKM come from the germline V gene. The CDR3 covers 14 residues. The chain's CDR3 is CASSFNRVPGELFF. CDR3 sequence (DNA): TGTGCCAGCAGTTTCAACAGGGTGCCCGGGGAGCTGTTTTTT. Using reference TRBV28 and TRBJ2-2 for the parts outside the CDR3, the full variable domain is DVKVTQSSRYLVKRTGEKVFLECVQDMDHENMFWYRQDPGLGLRLIYFSYDVKMKEKGDIPEGYSVSREKKERFSLILESASTNQTSMYLCASSFNRVPGELFFGEGSRLTVL.

This clonotype was seen many times. This chain uses TRBV20-1 with TRBJ2-1; either TRBD1 or TRBD2 may fit D (6 bases each). The length of the CDR3 is 15 residues. Trimming left V 5 bases short and J 4 bases short, with 18 bases between. The germline CDR1 and CDR2 sequences are DFQATT and SNEGSKA (reference sequence). CDR3 protein: CSAPARGEFYNEQFF. CDR3 coding DNA: TGCAGTGCTCCCGCTAGGGGGGAGTTTTACAATGAGCAGTTCTTC.

This sequence joins TRBV7-9 and TRBJ1-4; 7 bases are shared with TRBD1. The CDR3 length is 15 residues. The germline V gene encodes CDR1 SEHNR and CDR2 FQNEAQ (reference sequence). The V segment lost 5 bases and the J segment 4 bases; nucleotides outside the gene matches: 7. DNA for the CDR3: TGTGCCAGCAGCCCACAGGGGACTGGTAATGAAAAACTGTTTTTT. Residues: CASSPQGTGNEKLFF.

This clonotype was observed at least ten times. This chain uses TRBV20-1 with TRBJ1-1; D gene unclear. The V end was cut by 3 bases, the J end by 0 bases, with 14 bases between. The length of the CDR3 is 15 residues. CDR1 is DFQATT and CDR2 is SNEGSKA in the germline V gene (reference sequence). CDR3 in DNA: TGCAGTGCTAGCACGGCCCTAGAACTGAACACTGAAGCTTTCTTT. Amino acids: CSASTALELNTEAFF.

This clonotype has ten or more counts. The rearrangement joins TRBV20-1 to TRBJ1-2; 9 bases are a match to TRBD1. The germline CDR1 and CDR2 sequences are DFQATT and SNEGSKA (reference sequence). The length of the CDR3 is 13 residues. The ends lost 6 bases at V and 5 bases at J; junction bases unmatched: 7. CDR3 sequence: CSATRDREYGYTF. The DNA for the CDR3 is TGCAGTGCGACTAGGGACAGGGAGTATGGCTACACCTTC.

This clonotype occurred a few times. The V and J genes are TRBV6-2 or TRBV6-3 and TRBJ1-2; no clear D gene. Germline-derived CDR1 and CDR2 are MNHEY and SVGEGT. The CDR3 is 12 residues long. Trimming cost V 5 bases and J 6 bases, with 10 bases left between them. The CDR3 protein is CASSLRTDGYTF. CDR3 in DNA: TGTGCCAGCAGTCTCCGGACGGATGGCTACACCTTC.

This clonotype was detected many times. The chain uses TRBV12-3 or TRBV12-4 and TRBJ1-2; TRBD1 might be the D (5 bases). The CDR3 covers 17 residues. V was trimmed by 3 bases and J by 3 bases, leaving 20 bases between them. The CDR3 sequence is CASSFPRVQGSYYGYTF. In DNA, the CDR3 is TGTGCCAGCAGTTTTCCCCGAGTGCAGGGCTCCTACTATGGCTACACCTTC.

At least ten counts were recorded for this clonotype. J is TRBJ2-2 and V is TRBV7-3, with TRBD1 matching over 10 bases. The CDR3 spans 14 residues. The V gene end was trimmed by 10 bases and the J gene end by 1 base; junction bases not matched to a gene: 3. Germline-derived CDR1 and CDR2 are SGHTA and FQGTGA. The CDR3 sequence is CATRDRGNTGELFF. The DNA of the CDR3 is TGTGCCACCAGGGACAGGGGGAACACCGGGGAGCTGTTTTTT.